Presented here are 14 T cell receptor beta chains from one specimen sequenced in a study of T cell repertoires in cytomegalovirus infection. TCRdb itself ran the reads through MiXCR, one entry per CDR3 protein. The sample consists of around 530,000 distinct CDR3 sequences, 15% to 20% of them appearing once. Sequenced: CD8+ T cells from PBMCs. Receptors originate from a human donor in good health (CMV status not recorded). Some clones in this sample may be carry-over from other donors' samples.

Of note for this clonotype: A clone one base away is much larger, so this may be a read error. In this CDR3 the conserved last residue, phenylalanine or tryptophan, is missing, so a read error is likely. The V call is TRBV19, the J call TRBJ2-7, with a tentative D call TRBD1 (6 bases). The CDR3 spans 15 residues. Trimming cost V 3 bases and J 5 bases, with 17 bases left between them. The V gene's germline CDR1 is LNHDA and CDR2 SQIVND (reference sequence). The CDR3 DNA follows: TGTGCCAGTAGTATTAAGGTGGGGGCGATCGACGAGCAGTACTAC. This codes for CASSIKVGAIDEQYY.

This clonotype occurred many times. The chain has TRBV20-1 and TRBJ2-1, with TRBD2 matching 7 bases. The V segment lost 0 bases and the J segment 0 bases; nucleotides outside the gene matches: 5. The V gene's germline CDR1 is DFQATT and CDR2 SNEGSKA (reference sequence). This CDR3 has 16 amino acids. The CDR3 DNA sequence: TGCAGTGCTAGAGATCGACTAGCCCTCTCCTACAATGAGCAGTTCTTC. Translation: CSARDRLALSYNEQFF.

Notes on this clonotype: The conserved closing phenylalanine or tryptophan is absent in this CDR3, likely reflecting a read error. The DNA is omitted, as the CDR3 cannot be located on it reliably, and the CDR3 follows TCRdb's listing. V is TRBV12-3 or TRBV12-4 and J is TRBJ1-2; the table's D call TRBD1 went unverified against the DNA. The CDR3 is 13 amino acids in total, end residues counted. This CDR3 is CASSPGTAGGYTL.

This clonotype was detected many times. The chain couples TRBV6-5 to TRBJ2-7, with TRBD1 matching 12 bases. Per germline, CDR1 MNHEY and CDR2 SVGAGI. V lost 2 bases to trimming and J lost 1 base; unmatched junction nucleotides: 3. There are 16 residues in the CDR3. DNA of the CDR3: TGTGCCAGCAGTTACCAGGGACAGGGGGCTTCCTACGAGCAGTACTTC. Translating it yields CASSYQGQGASYEQYF.

A few counts support this clonotype. This sequence joins TRBV4-1 and TRBJ1-5, with D perhaps TRBD1 (5 bases). The CDR3 runs 13 residues. V gave up 5 bases and J gave up 5 bases, with 10 bases separating them. From germline, CDR1 is MGHRA and CDR2 YSYEKL. The CDR3 nucleotides are TGCGCCAGCAGCGGAATAGGGGATCAGCCCCAGCATTTT. Translation gives CASSGIGDQPQHF.

The CDR3 coding sequence is TGTGCCAGTAACCCCGGGTCTCTAAACTACGAGCAGTACTTC. Amino acid sequence: CASNPGSLNYEQYF. V and J are TRBV19 and TRBJ2-7; unclear D gene. Germline loops: CDR1 LNHDA, CDR2 SQIVND (reference sequence). The CDR3 has 14 amino acids. Trimming pared 7 bases from V and 3 bases from J, leaving 16 bases between. Looking up the rest from reference TRBV19 and TRBJ2-7 gives the full variable domain: DGGITQSPKYLFRKEGQNVTLSCEQNLNHDAMYWYRQDPGQGLRLIYYSQIVNDFQKGDIAEGYSVSREKKESFPLTVTSAQKNPTAFYLCASNPGSLNYEQYFGPGTRLTVT.

This clonotype was observed at least ten times. The rearrangement links TRBV12-5 to TRBJ1-2; the match to TRBD1 covers 7 bases. This CDR3 has 19 amino acids. The J segment lost 2 bases and the V segment lost 2 bases, leaving 17 bases of the junction unmatched. Germline CDR1 LGHNT, CDR2 FRNRAP. In nucleotides, the CDR3 is TGTGCTAGTGGTTTGTCCCCACCCACTACAGGACAGGAGAACTATGGCTACACCTTC. It is translated as CASGLSPPTTGQENYGYTF.

This clonotype was picked up many times. The chain recombines TRBV12-3 or TRBV12-4 with TRBJ2-7, with 11 bases lining up with TRBD2. The ends lost 5 bases at V and 2 bases at J; junction bases unmatched: 8. The CDR3 loop spans 16 amino acids. CDR3 sequence: CASSQLAGGRPYEQYF. The CDR3 DNA sequence: TGTGCCAGCAGTCAGTTAGCGGGAGGGCGGCCCTACGAGCAGTACTTC.

This clonotype is a singleton in its sample. The rearrangement links TRBV24-1 to TRBJ1-2; 8 bases agree with TRBD1. The CDR3 has 17 residues. Germline CDR1 and CDR2: KGHDR and SFDVKD. The V segment lost 4 bases and the J segment 5 bases; nucleotides outside the gene matches: 14. The CDR3 DNA reads TGTGCCACCAGTGAGTTCCCCGGACAGGGTAAACCTTATGGCTACACCTTC. It specifies CATSEFPGQGKPYGYTF.

This clonotype was found a few times. The chain recombines TRBV6-1 with TRBJ1-2; D gene unclear. There are 15 residues in the CDR3. V was clipped by 0 bases and J by 3 bases, with 11 bases between them. CDR1 and CDR2 (germline): MNHNS, SASEGT. DNA for the CDR3: TGTGCCAGCAGTGAAGCGCTTCGGGCTTACTATGGCTACACCTTC. Protein sequence: CASSEALRAYYGYTF.

Turning to this clonotype: Given a much more abundant clone one base away, this may be a read error. The gene calls are TRBV27 and TRBJ2-1, with 7 bases identical to TRBD1. In germline, CDR1 is MNHEY, CDR2 SMNVEV (reference sequence). The CDR3 has 15 residues. The CDR3 is CASTSGTVHYNVQFF. The CDR3, as DNA: TGTGCCAGCACCTCCGGGACAGTCCACTACAATGTGCAGTTCTTC.

This clonotype has just a few counts. This CDR3 is CASSQGSNTEAFF. CDR3 in DNA: TGTGCCAGCAGTCAGGGCAGTAACACTGAAGCTTTCTTT. The chain couples TRBV5-4 to TRBJ1-1, with TRBD1 as a possible D gene (5 bases). This CDR3 contains 13 residues. Germline V gives CDR1 SGHNT, CDR2 YYREEE (reference sequence). V was cut by 5 bases and J by 2 bases, with 10 bases left in between.

This clonotype was found a few times. The rearrangement joins TRBV4-1 to TRBJ2-1; D call uncertain. This CDR3 is 13 amino acids long. The germline CDR1 and CDR2 sequences are MGHRA and YSYEKL. V gave up 0 bases and J gave up 6 bases, with 6 bases separating them. CDR3 loop: CASSQDPANEQFF. The CDR3, as DNA: TGCGCCAGCAGCCAAGATCCAGCCAATGAGCAGTTCTTC.

At least ten counts were recorded for this clonotype. The chain carries TRBV6-5 and TRBJ1-1, with 9 nucleotides matching TRBD1. Trimming at V came to 5 bases and at J to 4 bases, leaving 5 bases not matched to a gene. CDR3 length equals 14 residues. Germline CDR1 MNHEY, CDR2 SVGAGI. CDR3 amino acids: CASSPQQGATEAFF. CDR3 coding DNA: TGTGCCAGCAGTCCCCAACAGGGGGCCACTGAAGCTTTCTTT.